A single sample is the source of the 10 T cell receptor beta chains below, sequenced in a study of CD8+ T cells in alopecia areata. Treatment described: oral pan-JAK inhibitor, 5-10 mg twice daily. The sequencing template was cDNA reverse transcribed from extracted RNA. This table comes from immunoSEQ multiplex PCR, and its TCRdb copy is limited to in-frame clones, with some not included. Of 150,000 to 200,000 clones listed, less than 70% are singletons. Sequenced material: CD4+ T cells sorted from blood, taken at week 49, from a patient treated with tofacitinib. The receptors derive from a human donor with alopecia areata.

This clone has just a few counts. The chain joins TRBV10-3 to TRBJ1-5; 7 bases align to TRBD1. Germline trimming cut 6 bases from V and 5 bases from J; bases unmatched to any gene: 4. This CDR3 has 13 residues. In germline, CDR1 is ENHRY, CDR2 SYGVKD. The CDR3 sequence is CAIRDRADQPQHF. For the CDR3, the DNA is TGTGCCATCAGAGACAGGGCTGATCAGCCCCAGCATTTT.

The gene calls are TRBV4-3 and TRBJ1-1, with no clear D. Per the germline V gene, CDR1 is LGHNA and CDR2 is YSLEER. Between the trimmed V and J ends, which lost 0 bases and 5 bases, there was a span of 16 bases. CDR3 length: 16 amino acids. The CDR3 loop is CASSQDGVSSRTEAFF. CDR3 nucleotides: TGCGCCAGCAGCCAAGATGGCGTCAGCTCGAGGACTGAAGCTTTCTTT.

The rearrangement links TRBV9 to TRBJ2-5, with unresolved D. The CDR3 totals 14 residues. With 0 bases removed from V and 4 bases from J, the gap between germline ends came to 10 bases. Germline V lookup: CDR1 SGDLS, CDR2 YYNGEE. CDR3 loop: CASSVGRVGETQYF. The CDR3 bases are TGTGCCAGCAGCGTAGGACGAGTGGGAGAGACCCAGTACTTC.

The chain couples TRBV6-5 to TRBJ2-1; no clear D. There are 13 residues in the CDR3. The V gene lost 5 bases and the J gene lost 7 bases, with 12 bases spanning the gap. Germline CDR1 MNHEY, CDR2 SVGAGI. This CDR3 is CASSPALGNEQFF. DNA of the CDR3: TGTGCCAGCAGTCCCGCCCTGGGTAATGAGCAGTTCTTC.

The chain joins TRBV30 to TRBJ1-2; a weak D match, TRBD1 (5 bases). Germline V gene sequence: CDR1 GTSNPN, CDR2 SVGIG (reference sequence). There are 12 residues in the CDR3. Trimming removed 7 bases from V and 5 bases from J, with 14 bases in between. Here the CDR3 reads CASTAQGYGYTF. CDR3 sequence (DNA): TGTGCCTCTACCGCCCAGGGATATGGCTACACCTTC.

This chain uses TRBV15 with TRBJ2-7; tentatively, D is TRBD2 (6 bases). V was pared by 3 bases and J by 6 bases, with 15 bases between. The germline V gene encodes CDR1 LNHNV and CDR2 YYDKDF (reference sequence). The CDR3 has 14 amino acids. The CDR3 loop is CATSSTATSSEQYF. For the CDR3, the DNA is TGTGCCACCAGCAGCACCGCCACTAGCAGCGAGCAGTACTTC.

This clone was seen a handful of times. This chain joins TRBV27 and TRBJ1-5; no definite D call. The CDR3 sequence is 13 residues long. Trimming took off 2 bases at V and 3 bases at J, with 5 bases between the two ends. Per germline, CDR1 MNHEY and CDR2 SMNVEV (reference sequence). CDR3 in DNA: TGTGCCAGCAGTTTAAGGCTCAATCAGCCCCAGCATTTT. It translates to CASSLRLNQPQHF.

This rearrangement joins TRBV7-2 to TRBJ2-7, with D maybe TRBD1 (6 bases). Germline lookup yields CDR1 SGHTA and CDR2 FQGNSA. Deletions cut 5 bases from V and 2 bases from J, with 10 bases between. The CDR3 totals 13 residues. The CDR3 is CASSQQGTYEQYF. CDR3 DNA sequence: TGTGCCAGCAGCCAGCAGGGGACCTACGAGCAGTACTTC.

The rearrangement joins TRBV9 to TRBJ2-3; TRBD1 might be the D (8 bases). Trimming stripped 4 bases from V and 3 bases from J, with 21 bases between. Germline CDR1 reads SGDLS; CDR2 reads YYNGEE. The CDR3 is 17 residues long. CDR3 protein: CASSPGGQAHGTDTQYF. CDR3 nucleotide sequence: TGTGCCAGCAGCCCGGGGGGACAGGCTCATGGGACAGATACGCAGTATTTT. The entire variable domain, with the rest obtained from reference TRBV9 and TRBJ2-3, is as follows: DSGVTQTPKHLITATGQRVTLRCSPRSGDLSVYWYQQSLDQGLQFLIQYYNGEERAKGNILERFSAQQFPDLHSELNLSSLELGDSALYFCASSPGGQAHGTDTQYFGPGTRLTVL.

This chain joins TRBV4-3 and TRBJ2-1; 8 bases agree with TRBD2. The V segment lost 0 bases and the J segment 4 bases; nucleotides outside the gene matches: 2. Germline V lookup: CDR1 LGHNA, CDR2 YSLEER. The length of the CDR3 is 15 residues. The CDR3 region is CASSQEGLVYNEQFF. The CDR3 DNA reads TGCGCCAGCAGCCAAGAGGGACTAGTTTACAATGAGCAGTTCTTC.